This T cell receptor (beta chain) was sequenced for a study of shared clonotypes between healthy human individuals. Libraries were prepared by immunoSEQ multiplex PCR; TCRdb keeps only in-frame clonotypes and omits some of them. The sample yields roughly 1,500,000 clones, approximately 98.5% seen once. V shed 1 base and J 5 bases; nucleotides not matched to a gene: 8. The CDR3 is 17 residues long. Germline V gene data show CDR1 as SGHRS and CDR2 as YFSETQ. This chain joins TRBV5-1 and TRBJ2-3; 12 nucleotides agree with TRBD1. The receptor's source is a man under 40 in good health. The sample was naive CD4+ T cells sorted from blood. Subset in this sample: CD45RA+ positively selected. Written as DNA, the CDR3 is TGCGCCAGCAGCTTGACGCCGGGACAGGGGGCAAAAGATACGCAGTATTTT. Its translation: CASSLTPGQGAKDTQYF. Together with reference TRBV5-1 and TRBJ2-3, the CDR3 gives the full variable domain: KAGVTQTPRYLIKTRGQQVTLSCSPISGHRSVSWYQQTPGQGLQFLFEYFSETQRNKGNFPGRFSGRQFSNSRSEMNVSTLELGDSALYLCASSLTPGQGAKDTQYFGPGTRLTVL.